This T cell receptor beta chain derives from a study of siplizumab effects on memory and regulatory T cells. Notes on the study in general: To unstimulated subsets, only a minor fraction of alloreactive clones could be mapped.

Trimming left V 6 bases short and J 7 bases short, with 15 bases between. This CDR3 is built from 13 residues. Germline V CDR1 and CDR2: MNHEY, SMNVEV (reference sequence). Approximately 10^5 TCR templates were assayed per sample. Assay used: immunoSEQ multiplex PCR; TCRdb lists only in-frame clones, some missing. The sample carries around 100,000 clones, about 93% recorded once. A note on this clone: Its antigen is as yet unknown.

The chain couples TRBV27 to TRBJ1-1; D gene ambiguous. The sample taken for sequencing was Tregs sorted from blood. The sequence came from a human donor in good health. CDR3: CASSSLVEDEAFF. The CDR3 DNA reads TGTGCCAGCAGCTCCCTAGTGGAGGATGAAGCTTTCTTT.